This TCR beta chain is from a study of PD-1 blockade in classical Hodgkin lymphoma. General study findings and limits: CD4+ TCR diversity rose significantly by C4D1, and CD8+ TCR diversity did not.

V dropped 0 bases and J dropped 2 bases, with 6 bases sitting between them. Germline CDR1 SGHDT, CDR2 YYEEEE. The CDR3 has 14 amino acids. Of note for this clone: The antigen remains unidentified.

Some clones are missing from TCRdb's copy, which holds only in-frame ones; the method was immunoSEQ multiplex PCR. The table includes approximately 84,000 clones, roughly 90% detected once. Relapses following autologous stem cell transplantation were seen in all patients, with brentuximab vedotin exposure varying. Complete response, partial response or progressive disease were the best responses. The sequence came from a human donor with classical Hodgkin lymphoma. The chain couples TRBV5-6 to TRBJ1-3; tentative D call: TRBD1 (6 bases). The starting material was peripheral blood mononuclear cells (PBMCs), obtained at baseline. CDR3 loop: CASSLDRAGNTIYF. CDR3 DNA: TGTGCCAGCAGCTTGGACAGGGCTGGAAACACCATATATTTT.